This TCR beta chain was captured by sequencing in a study of PD-L1 blockade in urothelial cancer. About the study: Timepoints chosen for blood analysis were 3 weeks (second dose) and 6 weeks after treatment start. Across blood samples, T cells had a median count of roughly 140,000.

Here immunoSEQ multiplex PCR was the method, and the copy in TCRdb shows in-frame clones only, minus some. The table shows about 15,000 clones, with about nine tenths occurring only once. This CDR3 comprises 15 residues. The V end lost 0 bases, the J end lost 4 bases, and 10 bases lay between the germline ends. Germline V gene data show CDR1 as LGHNA and CDR2 as YNFKEQ. The sequence was collected from a man aged 45-60 years with urothelial cancer. The rearrangement uses TRBV4-2 and TRBJ1-5; a weak D match, TRBD1 (5 bases). This material consisted of PBMCs, taken around atezolizumab (anti-PD-L1) treatment. The CDR3 reads CASSQDAGGNQPQHF. The CDR3 coding sequence is TGTGCCAGCAGCCAAGATGCGGGGGGTAATCAGCCCCAGCATTTT.